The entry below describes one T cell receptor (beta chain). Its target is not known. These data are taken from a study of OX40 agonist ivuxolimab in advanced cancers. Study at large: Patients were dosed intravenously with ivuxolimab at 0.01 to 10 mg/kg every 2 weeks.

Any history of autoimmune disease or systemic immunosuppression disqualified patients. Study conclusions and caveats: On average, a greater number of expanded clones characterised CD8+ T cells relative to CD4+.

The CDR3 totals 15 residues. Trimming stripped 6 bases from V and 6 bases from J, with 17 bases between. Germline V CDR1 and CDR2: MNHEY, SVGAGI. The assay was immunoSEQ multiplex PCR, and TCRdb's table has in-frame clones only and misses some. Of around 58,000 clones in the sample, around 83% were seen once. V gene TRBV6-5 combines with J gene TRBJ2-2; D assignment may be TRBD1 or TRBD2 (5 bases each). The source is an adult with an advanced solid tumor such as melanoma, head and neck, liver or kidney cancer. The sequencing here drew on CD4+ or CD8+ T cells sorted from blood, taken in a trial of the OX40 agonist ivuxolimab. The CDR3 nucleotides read TGTGCCAGCAGCACAGAATTCCGGGGCGCCGGGGAGCTGTTTTTT. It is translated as CASSTEFRGAGELFF.